A selection of T cell receptor beta chains follows, all from one sample in a study of early T cells in non-severe SARS-CoV-2 infection. TCRdb reprocessed the 5' RACE reads with MiXCR, giving one entry per CDR3 protein. The sample has roughly 46,000 distinct CDR3 sequences, 5% to 6.5% seen once. This sample comprised whole blood, obtained at baseline. The receptors here all came from an adult who was a healthcare worker with PCR-confirmed SARS-CoV-2 infection or an uninfected control (not recorded which). Each CDR3 is given with its conserved first and last residue. The D gene is left open where the match is weak. Size is stated for part of the rows, as once, few or many counts, or as a class when the clone is expanded.

clone_size: many
v_call: TRBV3-1
j_call: TRBJ1-1
d_call: NA
cdr3_nt: TGTGCCAGCAGCCATCCCGGGGGCGGTAACACTGAAGCTTTCTTT
cdr3_aa: CASSHPGGGNTEAFF

clone_size: many
v_call: TRBV5-1
j_call: TRBJ2-5
d_call: NA
cdr3_nt: TGCGCCAGCAGCTTGACCATCGGGGGCCAAGAGACCCAGTACTTC
cdr3_aa: CASSLTIGGQETQYF

clone_size: NA
v_call: TRBV27
j_call: TRBJ2-2
d_call: NA
cdr3_nt: TGTGCCAGCAGTTTGTTGGAGAACACCGGGGAGCTGTTTTTT
cdr3_aa: CASSLLENTGELFF

clone_size: many
v_call: TRBV5-1
j_call: TRBJ2-1
d_call: TRBD1
cdr3_nt: TGCGCCAGCAGCACGGGACAGGGGGCGCGGGATGAGCAGTTCTTC
cdr3_aa: CASSTGQGARDEQFF

clone_size: many
v_call: TRBV29-1
j_call: TRBJ2-7
d_call: TRBD1
cdr3_nt: TGCAGCGTCAGACAGGGTCCCTACGAGCAGTACTTC
cdr3_aa: CSVRQGPYEQYF

clone_size: many
v_call: TRBV3-1
j_call: TRBJ2-7
d_call: NA
cdr3_nt: TGTGCCAGCAGCAACCCGGGACCTACCACCGAGCAGTACTTC
cdr3_aa: CASSNPGPTTEQYF

clone_size: NA
v_call: TRBV4-1
j_call: TRBJ2-2
d_call: NA
cdr3_nt: TGCGCCAGCAGCCAATCCAACACGAACACCGGGGAGCTGTTTTTT
cdr3_aa: CASSQSNTNTGELFF

clone_size: many
v_call: TRBV9
j_call: TRBJ2-1
d_call: TRBD2
cdr3_nt: TGTGCCAGCAGCGTCGGACTAGCGGGAACTTACTACAATGAGCAGTTCTTC
cdr3_aa: CASSVGLAGTYYNEQFF

clone_size: few
v_call: TRBV4-1
j_call: TRBJ2-5
d_call: NA
cdr3_nt: TGCGCCAGCAGCCAAGTATTAGGGGAGACCCAGTACTTC
cdr3_aa: CASSQVLGETQYF

clone_size: many
v_call: TRBV15
j_call: TRBJ2-3
d_call: TRBD2
cdr3_nt: TGTGCCACCAGCAGAACGCTGGGACTAGGAAGCACAGATACGCAGTATTTT
cdr3_aa: CATSRTLGLGSTDTQYF

clone_size: NA
v_call: TRBV19
j_call: TRBJ2-1
d_call: NA
cdr3_nt: TGTGCCAGTAGTATAGTAGTGGGAGTAAGTTACAATGAGCAGTTCTTC
cdr3_aa: CASSIVVGVSYNEQFF

clone_size: many
v_call: TRBV28
j_call: TRBJ1-5
d_call: NA
cdr3_nt: TGTGCCAGCAGTTTCGCGGCAGCGGGCGGGCCCCAGCATTTT
cdr3_aa: CASSFAAAGGPQHF

clone_size: many
v_call: TRBV6-6
j_call: TRBJ2-3
d_call: NA
cdr3_nt: TGTGCCAGCAGTGGCAGGGGATACAGCACAGATACGCAGTATTTT
cdr3_aa: CASSGRGYSTDTQYF

clone_size: NA
v_call: TRBV11-2
j_call: TRBJ2-7
d_call: TRBD2
cdr3_nt: TGTGCCAGCAGCTTAAGCGGGGGGATAGACTCCTACGAGCAGTACTTC
cdr3_aa: CASSLSGGIDSYEQYF

clone_size: many
v_call: TRBV3-1
j_call: TRBJ1-1
d_call: NA
cdr3_nt: TGTGCCAGCAGCCAAGGGCCCGAGGTAGCTTTCTTT
cdr3_aa: CASSQGPEVAFF

clone_size: many
v_call: TRBV20-1
j_call: TRBJ1-4
d_call: NA
cdr3_nt: TGCAGTGCTAGAGCCTCAGGGTCGGGGAATGAAAAACTGTTTTTT
cdr3_aa: CSARASGSGNEKLFF

clone_size: many
v_call: TRBV6-4
j_call: TRBJ2-1
d_call: NA
cdr3_nt: TGTGCCAGCAGTGACTCGACGGAAGCTAATGAGCAGTTCTTC
cdr3_aa: CASSDSTEANEQFF

clone_size: many
v_call: TRBV3-1
j_call: TRBJ2-2
d_call: NA
cdr3_nt: TGTGCCAGCAGCCAAGAAAGAAAGGGTACCGGGGAGCTGTTTTTT
cdr3_aa: CASSQERKGTGELFF

clone_size: NA
v_call: TRBV20-1
j_call: TRBJ2-3
d_call: NA
cdr3_nt: TGCAGTGCTAGATCGGGGGGCGGTTTGACCACAGATACGCAGTATTTT
cdr3_aa: CSARSGGGLTTDTQYF

clone_size: NA
v_call: TRBV25-1
j_call: TRBJ1-4
d_call: TRBD1
cdr3_nt: TGTGCCAGCAGAAGACAGGGTAATGAAAAACTGTTTTTT
cdr3_aa: CASRRQGNEKLFF

clone_size: many
v_call: TRBV6-5
j_call: TRBJ2-1
d_call: NA
cdr3_nt: TGTGCCAGCAGTTACGACAGAAGTCATGAGCAGTTCTTC
cdr3_aa: CASSYDRSHEQFF

clone_size: many
v_call: TRBV20-1
j_call: TRBJ2-7
d_call: NA
cdr3_nt: TGCAGTGCTAGACCCTCCCGGGGAAGCTACGAGCAGTACTTC
cdr3_aa: CSARPSRGSYEQYF

clone_size: NA
v_call: TRBV7-9
j_call: TRBJ2-3
d_call: NA
cdr3_nt: TGTGCCAGCAGCTCCCAGGACCCAGTTCCCGATACGCAGTATTTT
cdr3_aa: CASSSQDPVPDTQYF

clone_size: many
v_call: TRBV7-9
j_call: TRBJ2-1
d_call: NA
cdr3_nt: TGTGCCAGCAGCTTAGGTCGCAACGGAGAAGAGGAATGGTTCTTC
cdr3_aa: CASSLGRNGEEEWFF

clone_size: many
v_call: TRBV2
j_call: TRBJ1-1
d_call: NA
cdr3_nt: TGTGCCAGCAGCCTACTACGGAACACTGAAGCTTTCTTT
cdr3_aa: CASSLLRNTEAFF

clone_size: few
v_call: TRBV6-5
j_call: TRBJ2-7
d_call: NA
cdr3_nt: TGTGCCAGCAGTCAGGGGGGGGGCTGGTACGAGCAGTACTTC
cdr3_aa: CASSQGGGWYEQYF

clone_size: many
v_call: TRBV15
j_call: TRBJ2-1
d_call: TRBD2
cdr3_nt: TGTGCCACCAGCAGAGCAGGCGGGAGGGGCAATGAGCAGTTCTTC
cdr3_aa: CATSRAGGRGNEQFF

clone_size: few
v_call: TRBV5-6
j_call: TRBJ1-2
d_call: NA
cdr3_nt: TGTGCCAGCAGCTTGCATTGGGGGGTTAACTATGGCTACACCTTC
cdr3_aa: CASSLHWGVNYGYTF

clone_size: many
v_call: TRBV20-1
j_call: TRBJ1-1
d_call: NA
cdr3_nt: TGCAGTGGTTTGGACGTCCACAACACTGAAGCTTTCTTT
cdr3_aa: CSGLDVHNTEAFF

clone_size: NA
v_call: TRBV5-1
j_call: TRBJ2-1
d_call: NA
cdr3_nt: TGCGCCAGCAGCTTGGTCTACAATGAGCAGTTCTTC
cdr3_aa: CASSLVYNEQFF

clone_size: many
v_call: TRBV28
j_call: TRBJ2-1
d_call: TRBD2
cdr3_nt: TGTGCCAGCAGTTTACGGGAGGCGCGTCAACTATACTACAATGAGCAGTTCTTC
cdr3_aa: CASSLREARQLYYNEQFF

clone_size: NA
v_call: TRBV13
j_call: TRBJ2-3
d_call: TRBD1
cdr3_nt: TGTGCCAGCAGCTGGACAGGGGCGGCTGATACGCAGTATTTT
cdr3_aa: CASSWTGAADTQYF

clone_size: many
v_call: TRBV7-3
j_call: TRBJ2-3
d_call: TRBD2
cdr3_nt: TGTGCCAGCAGCCCCGAGACTAGCGGGAGCCGAGATACGCAGTATTTT
cdr3_aa: CASSPETSGSRDTQYF

clone_size: many
v_call: TRBV7-3
j_call: TRBJ2-3
d_call: TRBD2
cdr3_nt: TGTGCCAGCGGACTAGTCCGGGGAGATACGCAGTATTTT
cdr3_aa: CASGLVRGDTQYF

clone_size: few
v_call: TRBV2
j_call: TRBJ2-7
d_call: NA
cdr3_nt: TGTGCCAGCACTCAGGACAGTTCCTACGAGCAGTACTTC
cdr3_aa: CASTQDSSYEQYF

clone_size: NA
v_call: TRBV7-6
j_call: TRBJ2-1
d_call: NA
cdr3_nt: TGTGCCAGCAGCTTAGGAGTAGCTGACAATGAGCAGTTCTTC
cdr3_aa: CASSLGVADNEQFF

clone_size: NA
v_call: TRBV7-7
j_call: TRBJ2-2
d_call: NA
cdr3_nt: TGTGCTAGCAGCTTTGGGCAGGGAGAGACCGGGGAGCTGTTTTTT
cdr3_aa: CASSFGQGETGELFF

clone_size: medium-sized
v_call: TRBV29-1
j_call: TRBJ1-4
d_call: NA
cdr3_nt: TGCAGCGTTGTGGCCAGAAATGAAAAACTGTTTTTT
cdr3_aa: CSVVARNEKLFF

clone_size: few
v_call: TRBV7-3
j_call: TRBJ2-7
d_call: NA
cdr3_nt: TGTGCCAGCAGCTTAACAGGCGGGGTCTACGAGCAGTACTTC
cdr3_aa: CASSLTGGVYEQYF

clone_size: few
v_call: TRBV6-4
j_call: TRBJ1-1
d_call: NA
cdr3_nt: TGTGCCAGCAGACCGAACACTGAAGCTTTCTTT
cdr3_aa: CASRPNTEAFF

clone_size: few
v_call: TRBV24-1
j_call: TRBJ2-1
d_call: NA
cdr3_nt: TGTGCCACCAGTGATTCCCCCACCGAGCAGTTCTTC
cdr3_aa: CATSDSPTEQFF

clone_size: few
v_call: TRBV4-2
j_call: TRBJ2-2
d_call: NA
cdr3_nt: TGTGCCAGCAGCCAATTCCCCCAGGAGGGGACCGGGGAGCTGTTTTTT
cdr3_aa: CASSQFPQEGTGELFF

clone_size: many
v_call: TRBV20-1
j_call: TRBJ2-1
d_call: NA
cdr3_nt: TGCAGTGCTAGCTGGGCGGGACCCTACAATGAGCAGTTCTTC
cdr3_aa: CSASWAGPYNEQFF

clone_size: many
v_call: TRBV7-9
j_call: TRBJ2-1
d_call: TRBD2
cdr3_nt: TGTGCCAGCAGCCCAACTAGCGGGAGGATCAATGAGCAGTTCTTC
cdr3_aa: CASSPTSGRINEQFF

clone_size: many
v_call: TRBV29-1
j_call: TRBJ2-1
d_call: NA
cdr3_nt: TGCAGCGTTAATCGGGGCTCCAATGAGCAGTTCTTC
cdr3_aa: CSVNRGSNEQFF

clone_size: NA
v_call: TRBV18
j_call: TRBJ2-5
d_call: NA
cdr3_nt: TGTGCCAGCTCACCAACGGGGCCGCACCAGTACCAAGAGACCCAGTACTTC
cdr3_aa: CASSPTGPHQYQETQYF

clone_size: NA
v_call: TRBV6-1
j_call: TRBJ2-2
d_call: TRBD1
cdr3_nt: TGTGCCAGCAGTACGACAGGGTTTGCCGGGGAGCTGTTTTTT
cdr3_aa: CASSTTGFAGELFF

clone_size: many
v_call: TRBV10-1
j_call: TRBJ1-1
d_call: NA
cdr3_nt: TGCGCCAGCAGCGAAGGATTCGGTAAGGACGGAGCTTTCTTT
cdr3_aa: CASSEGFGKDGAFF

clone_size: NA
v_call: TRBV7-7
j_call: TRBJ2-3
d_call: NA
cdr3_nt: TGTGCTACCCCGGCCGTAGCTAATAACACAGATACGCAGTATTTT
cdr3_aa: CATPAVANNTDTQYF

clone_size: many
v_call: TRBV29-1
j_call: TRBJ1-4
d_call: NA
cdr3_nt: TGCAGCGCCGGACGGGGCTCAACTAATGAAAAACTGTTTTTT
cdr3_aa: CSAGRGSTNEKLFF

clone_size: many
v_call: TRBV29-1
j_call: TRBJ2-1
d_call: NA
cdr3_nt: TGCAGCGTTCGGACTGTGAATAAGGGCAATGAGCAGTTCTTC
cdr3_aa: CSVRTVNKGNEQFF

clone_size: many
v_call: TRBV9
j_call: TRBJ1-1
d_call: NA
cdr3_nt: TGTGCCAGCAGCGCGGGACCGCACACTGAAGCTTTCTTT
cdr3_aa: CASSAGPHTEAFF

clone_size: NA
v_call: TRBV12-3/TRBV12-4
j_call: TRBJ2-7
d_call: NA
cdr3_nt: TGTGCCAGCAGTTTAAACAGCCTCTACGAGCAGTACTTC
cdr3_aa: CASSLNSLYEQYF

clone_size: NA
v_call: TRBV28
j_call: TRBJ1-1
d_call: NA
cdr3_nt: TGTGCCAGCAGCCGCCGTGACATTGTTAACACTGAAGCTTTCTTT
cdr3_aa: CASSRRDIVNTEAFF

clone_size: many
v_call: TRBV5-4
j_call: TRBJ2-2
d_call: TRBD1
cdr3_nt: TGTGCCAGCAGCGGAGGACAGGGACGGGCCACCGGGGAGCTGTTTTTT
cdr3_aa: CASSGGQGRATGELFF

clone_size: many
v_call: TRBV7-6
j_call: TRBJ2-2
d_call: TRBD2
cdr3_nt: TGTGCCAGCACCTTAAGTAGCGGGGTCGGAGGGGAGCTGTTTTTT
cdr3_aa: CASTLSSGVGGELFF

clone_size: many
v_call: TRBV18
j_call: TRBJ2-1
d_call: NA
cdr3_nt: TGTGCCAGCTCACGAGAACTAGGGAATGAGCAGTTCTTC
cdr3_aa: CASSRELGNEQFF

clone_size: many
v_call: TRBV12-3/TRBV12-4
j_call: TRBJ2-1
d_call: TRBD2
cdr3_nt: TGTGCCAGCAGTAATTTCGTTCTGGGGCGGGAGGACCACAATGAGCAGTTCTTC
cdr3_aa: CASSNFVLGREDHNEQFF

clone_size: many
v_call: TRBV4-1
j_call: TRBJ1-5
d_call: NA
cdr3_nt: TGCGCCAGCAGCCAAGGAGCAACACCGGGGCCGTCGGGCAATCAGCCCCAGCATTTT
cdr3_aa: CASSQGATPGPSGNQPQHF